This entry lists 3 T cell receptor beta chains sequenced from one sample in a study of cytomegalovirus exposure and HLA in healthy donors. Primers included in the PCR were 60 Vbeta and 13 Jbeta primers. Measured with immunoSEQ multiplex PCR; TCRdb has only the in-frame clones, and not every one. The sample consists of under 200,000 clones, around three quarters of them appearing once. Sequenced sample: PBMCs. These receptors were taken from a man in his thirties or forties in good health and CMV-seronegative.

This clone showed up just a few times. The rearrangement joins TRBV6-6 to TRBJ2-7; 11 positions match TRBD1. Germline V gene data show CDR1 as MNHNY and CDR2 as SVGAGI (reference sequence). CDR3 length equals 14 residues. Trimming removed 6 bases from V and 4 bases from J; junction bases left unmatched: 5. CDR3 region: CASSGTGGVYEQYF. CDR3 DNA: TGTGCCAGCAGCGGGACAGGGGGAGTATACGAGCAGTACTTC.

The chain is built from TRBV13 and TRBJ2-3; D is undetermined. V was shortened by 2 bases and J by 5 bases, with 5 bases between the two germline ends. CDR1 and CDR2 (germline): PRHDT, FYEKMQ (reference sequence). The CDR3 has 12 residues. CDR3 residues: CASSLNRDTQYF. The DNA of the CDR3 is TGTGCCAGCAGCTTAAATAGAGATACGCAGTATTTT.

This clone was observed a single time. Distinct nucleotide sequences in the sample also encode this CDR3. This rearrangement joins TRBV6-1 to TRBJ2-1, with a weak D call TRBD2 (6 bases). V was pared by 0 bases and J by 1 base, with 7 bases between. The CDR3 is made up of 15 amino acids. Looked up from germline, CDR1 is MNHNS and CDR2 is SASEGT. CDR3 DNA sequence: TGTGCCAGCAGTGAAGCGGGAGGATCCTACAATGAGCAGTTCTTC. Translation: CASSEAGGSYNEQFF.